A single sample gave rise to the 2 T cell receptor beta chains below, sequenced in a study of T cell repertoires in cytomegalovirus infection. No antigens are known for them. TCRdb re-called the reads with MiXCR, one entry per CDR3 protein. The repertoire holds fewer than 150,000 distinct CDR3 sequences, with 30% as singletons. The material was CD8+ T cells from cultured PBMCs, obtained from culture after CMV antigen stimulation. The receptors were gathered from a human donor in good health (CMV status not recorded). Some clones in this sample may be carry-over from other donors' samples.

This clonotype has only a few counts. The chain has TRBV7-3 and TRBJ2-7; 7 positions agree with TRBD2. The CDR3 sequence is 14 residues long. Germline CDR1 and CDR2: SGHTA and FQGTGA. V was clipped by 6 bases and J by 7 bases; unmatched bases: 12. CDR3 in DNA: TGTGCCAGCAGTCGGGACTACCTCCTGGGGGAGCAGTACTTC. It encodes CASSRDYLLGEQYF.

This clonotype occurred many times. The J gene is TRBJ2-5, the V gene TRBV7-8, with D possibly matching TRBD2 (7 bases). The ends were cut back, 2 bases at V and 7 bases at J, with 11 bases in the middle. Germline V lookup: CDR1 SGHVS, CDR2 FQNEAQ. This CDR3 spans 13 amino acids. The chain's CDR3 is CASSLRGGRTQYF. The CDR3 nucleotides are TGTGCCAGCAGCTTAAGGGGGGGCAGGACCCAGTACTTC.